Listed below are T cell receptor beta chains from one sample, sequenced in a study of blood T cell repertoires in COVID-19. The data were produced by immunoSEQ multiplex PCR, yet TCRdb's version contains in-frame clones alone and is incomplete. In the table there are about 210,000 clones, 92% of which are singletons. Input material: peripheral blood. The receptors here all came from a man aged 25-45 years with acute or convalescent COVID-19. The CDR3 runs from the conserved cysteine through the conserved F or W. The order of the fields is clone size, J gene, CDR3 length, D gene, V gene, CDR3 protein, CDR3 DNA. A D gene is named only where the DNA matches it firmly. Not every row has a clone size; where given, it reads once, few, many or a size class.

NA | TRBJ2-1 | 19 | NA | TRBV7-9 | CASSYPGRRDPTGVNEQFF | TGTGCCAGCAGTTACCCGGGGAGGCGGGATCCGACTGGGGTCAATGAGCAGTTCTTC
NA | TRBJ2-7 | 12 | NA | TRBV11-2 | CASSLDRLVQYF | TGTGCCAGCAGCTTAGATCGGCTAGTGCAGTACTTC
few | TRBJ1-2 | 14 | NA | TRBV2 | CASSANRANYGYTF | TGTGCCAGCAGTGCGAACAGGGCTAACTATGGCTACACCTTC
NA | TRBJ2-7 | 16 | NA | TRBV30 | CAWSVKRTTLTYEQYF | TGTGCCTGGAGTGTCAAAAGGACAACCCTAACCTACGAGCAGTACTTC
once | TRBJ1-2 | 15 | TRBD1 | TRBV27 | CASSFDRTGVLGYTF | TGTGCCAGCAGTTTTGATAGGACAGGGGTATTAGGCTACACCTTC
NA | TRBJ2-4 | 12 | NA | TRBV5-6 | CASSLDRDIQYF | TGTGCCAGCAGCTTGGACAGGGACATTCAGTACTTC
NA | TRBJ2-2 | 11 | NA | TRBV20-1 | CSARDYRELFF | TGCAGTGCTAGAGATTACAGGGAGCTGTTTTTT
NA | TRBJ2-5 | 16 | NA | TRBV7-8 | CASSLHHRVEQETQYF | TGTGCCAGCAGCTTACACCACCGGGTAGAGCAAGAGACCCAGTACTTC
NA | TRBJ2-2 | 17 | NA | TRBV28 | CATRSWQDYTNTGELFF | TGTGCCACCAGGTCGTGGCAGGACTATACAAACACCGGGGAGCTGTTTTTT
NA | TRBJ2-2 | 14 | NA | TRBV9 | CASSVVTNTGELFF | TGTGCCAGCAGCGTAGTGACAAACACCGGGGAGCTGTTTTTT
NA | TRBJ1-5 | 13 | NA | TRBV7-9 | CASSSDSNQPQHF | TGTGCCAGCAGCTCAGACAGTAATCAGCCCCAGCATTTT
once | TRBJ2-7 | 13 | NA | TRBV18 | CASSGQSSYEQYF | TGTGCCAGCTCAGGACAGAGCTCCTACGAGCAGTACTTC
NA | TRBJ1-2 | 15 | NA | TRBV18 | CASSPLGGENYGYTF | TGTGCCAGCTCACCTCTTGGGGGGGAGAACTATGGCTACACCTTC
NA | TRBJ2-1 | 15 | TRBD2 | TRBV30 | CAWSVSGGGRVEQFF | TGTGCCTGGAGTGTAAGCGGGGGGGGCCGGGTTGAGCAGTTCTTC
NA | TRBJ2-7 | 14 | NA | TRBV6-5 | CASNRQGGGYEQYF | TGTGCCAGCAATCGTCAGGGAGGGGGCTACGAGCAGTACTTC
NA | TRBJ2-7 | 15 | TRBD2 | TRBV5-1 | CASSPLLAGNYEQYF | TGCGCCAGCAGCCCCTTACTAGCGGGTAATTACGAGCAGTACTTC
NA | TRBJ2-3 | 14 | TRBD2 | TRBV5-1 | CASSLGLAPDTQYF | TGCGCCAGCAGCTTGGGACTAGCCCCAGATACGCAGTATTTT
few | TRBJ2-7 | 14 | NA | TRBV27 | CASSLRGSGHEQYF | TGTGCCAGCAGTCTCAGGGGATCCGGGCACGAGCAGTACTTC
NA | TRBJ2-5 | 15 | NA | TRBV28 | CASSPRYGQQETQYF | TGTGCCAGCAGTCCACGGTATGGACAGCAAGAGACCCAGTACTTC
few | TRBJ1-5 | 14 | TRBD1 | TRBV19 | CASSRQGELQPQHF | TGTGCCAGTAGTCGTCAGGGGGAATTGCAGCCCCAGCATTTT
NA | TRBJ1-2 | 16 | TRBD1 | TRBV4-1 | CASSHPRGQGAGGYTF | TGCGCCAGCAGCCACCCAAGGGGACAGGGGGCAGGTGGCTACACCTTC
NA | TRBJ2-7 | 13 | NA | TRBV19 | CASSRDSPYEQYF | TGTGCCAGTAGCCGGGACTCTCCGTACGAGCAGTACTTC
NA | TRBJ1-6 | 20 | NA | TRBV24-1 | CATSDPDTSMTSSYNSPLHF | TGTGCCACCAGTGACCCTGACACCTCTATGACAAGCTCCTATAATTCACCCCTCCACTTT
NA | TRBJ1-2 | 13 | NA | TRBV25-1 | CASATTGNYGYTF | TGTGCCAGCGCTACAACGGGAAACTATGGCTACACCTTC
NA | TRBJ2-2 | 14 | TRBD2 | TRBV30 | CAGIAGVYTGELFF | TGTGCCGGAATAGCGGGAGTATACACCGGGGAGCTGTTTTTT
once | TRBJ2-7 | 13 | TRBD1 | TRBV5-4 | CASSYTNRGEQYF | TGTGCCAGCAGCTATACCAACAGGGGCGAGCAGTACTTC
NA | TRBJ1-4 | 15 | TRBD1 | TRBV18 | CASSPSGTANEKLFF | TGTGCCAGCTCACCGTCCGGGACAGCTAATGAAAAACTGTTTTTT
NA | TRBJ2-3 | 12 | TRBD2 | TRBV28 | CASGPAGDTQYF | TGTGCCAGCGGGCCAGCGGGGGATACGCAGTATTTT
NA | TRBJ2-2 | 16 | TRBD2 | TRBV4-1 | CASSQGLAGVAGELFF | TGCGCCAGCAGCCAAGGTTTAGCGGGAGTTGCCGGGGAGCTGTTTTTT
NA | TRBJ1-5 | 15 | TRBD1 | TRBV5-1 | CASSPGQVGDQPQHF | TGCGCCAGCAGCCCTGGACAGGTGGGGGATCAGCCCCAGCATTTT
NA | TRBJ2-7 | 13 | NA | TRBV28 | CAYGGIRGYEQYF | TGTGCCTATGGGGGGATAAGGGGCTACGAGCAGTACTTC
NA | TRBJ1-4 | 12 | NA | TRBV3-1/TRBV3-2 | CASSQNGGKLFF | TGTGCCAGCAGCCAAAACGGAGGAAAACTGTTTTTT
NA | TRBJ2-3 | 12 | NA | TRBV10-3 | CAIKGDEDTQYF | TGTGCCATCAAGGGGGACGAAGATACGCAGTATTTT
few | TRBJ1-5 | 13 | TRBD1 | TRBV19 | CASSRTGGQPQHF | TGTGCCAGTAGCAGGACAGGGGGTCAGCCCCAGCATTTT